These 24 T cell receptor beta chains originate from one sample sequenced in a study of cytomegalovirus exposure and HLA in healthy donors. In the PCR, 60 Vbeta and 13 Jbeta primers were used. TCRdb keeps only in-frame clones here, not all; method: immunoSEQ multiplex PCR. Of approximately 140,000 clones in the sample, roughly 83% were seen once. The sequencing input was PBMCs. These receptors were collected from a man aged 40-49 years in good health and CMV-seropositive.

V is TRBV27 and J is TRBJ2-1; 7 nucleotides line up with TRBD2. The germline gives CDR1 MNHEY, CDR2 SMNVEV (reference sequence). V shed 3 bases, J shed 6 bases, and the junction held 5 bases outside the gene matches. The CDR3 length is 14 residues. The CDR3 DNA reads as TGTGCCAGCAGTTTGCGGGCGGGAGTCAATGAGCAGTTCTTC. It encodes CASSLRAGVNEQFF.

The chain has TRBV10-1 and TRBJ2-2; 8 bases fit TRBD2. Losses at the gene ends were 4 bases for V and 4 bases for J; bases not matched to a gene: 5. The CDR3 totals 15 residues. Germline values: CDR1 WNHNN, CDR2 SYGVQD (reference sequence). In nucleotides, the CDR3 is TGCGCCAGCAGTGCCGGACTAGCCGGCACCGGGGAGCTGTTTTTT. The encoded protein is CASSAGLAGTGELFF.

This sequence joins TRBV6-5 and TRBJ2-7; D is perhaps TRBD1 (6 bases). Germline loops: CDR1 MNHEY, CDR2 SVGAGI. The CDR3 sequence is 14 residues long. The germline V and J ends were trimmed by 0 bases and 2 bases, with 8 bases remaining between them. CDR3 DNA sequence: TGTGCCAGCAGTTACTCGACAGGTCCCTACGAGCAGTACTTC. The encoded protein is CASSYSTGPYEQYF.

The V call is TRBV6-6, the J call TRBJ1-6; D is unclear. The CDR3 contains 14 residues. From germline, CDR1 is MNHNY and CDR2 SVGAGI (reference sequence). The V gene lost 4 bases and the J gene lost 6 bases, with 10 bases spanning the gap. The CDR3 is CASSLGALNSPLHF. Written as DNA, the CDR3 is TGTGCCAGCAGTTTAGGAGCACTTAATTCACCCCTCCACTTT.

This sequence joins TRBV4-3 and TRBJ1-1; the D is unclear. Germline CDR1 reads LGHNA; CDR2 reads YSLEER. The CDR3 spans 15 residues. Between the trimmed V and J ends, which lost 4 bases and 4 bases, there was a span of 16 bases. The CDR3 spells CASSRYSKSGTEAFF. The CDR3 DNA reads as TGCGCCAGCAGCCGGTACTCGAAGAGTGGCACTGAAGCTTTCTTT.

This chain joins TRBV5-6 and TRBJ2-5, with D possibly being TRBD1 (6 bases). V shed 6 bases and J shed 4 bases, with 19 bases lying between them. Germline CDR1 SGHDT, CDR2 YYEEEE. The CDR3 totals 15 residues. The CDR3 protein is CASTPAVGAGETQYF. CDR3 in DNA: TGTGCCAGCACCCCGGCGGTGGGGGCAGGAGAGACCCAGTACTTC.

V gene TRBV5-1 combines with J gene TRBJ1-4; 7 bases map to TRBD1. Trimming removed 0 bases from V and 8 bases from J; junction bases left unmatched: 4. This CDR3 region has 14 residues. Per germline, CDR1 SGHRS and CDR2 YFSETQ. CDR3 in amino acids: CASSLEGAGEKLFF. In DNA form, the CDR3 reads TGCGCCAGCAGCTTGGAGGGGGCAGGCGAAAAACTGTTTTTT.

The chain recombines TRBV6-1 with TRBJ1-2; 7 bases line up with TRBD1. J gave up 3 bases and V 4 bases, and 5 bases lay outside the gene matches. The germline gives CDR1 MNHNS, CDR2 SASEGT. This CDR3 has 14 residues. The CDR3 region is CASSAGTDYYGYTF. The CDR3 DNA sequence: TGTGCCAGCAGTGCTGGGACAGACTACTATGGCTACACCTTC.

The V and J genes are TRBV23-1 and TRBJ2-2; tentatively, D is TRBD1 (5 bases). TRBV23-1 has ORF status, its function being uncertain. This CDR3 region has 13 residues. The V gene lost 3 bases and the J gene lost 6 bases, with 8 bases spanning the gap. As DNA, the CDR3 is TGCGCCAGCAGTCATTCCAGGGCCGGGGAGCTGTTTTTT. Translation: CASSHSRAGELFF.

Here the CDR3 DNA reads TGTGCCAGCAGCTTGGGGGCAGCTAACTATGGCTACACCTTC. It is translated as CASSLGAANYGYTF. This chain connects TRBV11-3 to TRBJ1-2, with a tentative D call TRBD1 (6 bases). V gave up 3 bases and J gave up 0 bases, with 8 bases separating them. Germline CDR1 SGHNT, CDR2 YENEEA. CDR3 size: 14 residues. Full variable domain (missing parts from reference TRBV11-3 and TRBJ1-2): EAGVVQSPRYKIIEKKQPVAFWCNPISGHNTLYWYLQNLGQGPELLIRYENEEAVDDSQLPKDRFSAERLKGVDSTLKIQPAELGDSAVYLCASSLGAANYGYTFGSGTRLTVV.

This clone was detected only once. The V call is TRBV7-2, the J call TRBJ1-4; 9 nucleotides agree with TRBD1. After removal of 5 bases from V and 6 bases from J, the junction contained 4 bases not matched to a gene. Germline V lookup: CDR1 SGHTA, CDR2 FQGNSA. The CDR3 spans 14 residues. The CDR3 DNA is TGTGCCAGCAGCCAGGGACAGGGACATGAAAAACTGTTTTTT. Translating it yields CASSQGQGHEKLFF.

Details on this clone: The same CDR3 can be traced to other DNA sequences in this sample. The CDR3, as DNA: TGCAGCGTTGGAGGGGGAAACCAGCCCCAGCATTTT. Its protein is CSVGGGNQPQHF. This rearrangement joins TRBV29-1 to TRBJ1-5, with a possible D match to TRBD1 (6 bases). Germline CDR1 and CDR2: SQVTM and ANQGSEA. The V end lost 4 bases, the J end lost 7 bases, and 11 bases lay between the germline ends. This CDR3 comprises 12 residues.

V usage is TRBV5-1 and J usage is TRBJ2-7, with TRBD1 matching 9 bases. Germline V gene data show CDR1 as SGHRS and CDR2 as YFSETQ. The ends lost 2 bases at V and 0 bases at J; junction bases unmatched: 3. The length of the CDR3 is 15 residues. The CDR3 coding sequence is TGCGCCAGCAGCTTAGGGACAGGGAGCTCCTACGAGCAGTACTTC. Protein sequence: CASSLGTGSSYEQYF. The complete variable domain, with remaining parts taken from reference TRBV5-1 and TRBJ2-7, reads KAGVTQTPRYLIKTRGQQVTLSCSPISGHRSVSWYQQTPGQGLQFLFEYFSETQRNKGNFPGRFSGRQFSNSRSEMNVSTLELGDSALYLCASSLGTGSSYEQYFGPGTRLTVT.

This clone was counted a few times. The chain uses TRBV19 and TRBJ1-6; 7 bases map to TRBD1. The V segment lost 4 bases and the J segment 7 bases; nucleotides outside the gene matches: 10. The CDR3 runs 16 residues. The V gene's germline CDR1 is LNHDA and CDR2 SQIVND (reference sequence). This CDR3 reads CASSTYRQGYNSPLHF. The CDR3, as DNA: TGTGCCAGTAGTACCTATCGACAGGGATACAATTCACCCCTCCACTTT.

The rearrangement links TRBV19 to TRBJ1-2; 7 bases fit TRBD1. CDR1 is LNHDA and CDR2 is SQIVND in the germline V gene (reference sequence). V lost 7 bases, J lost 3 bases, and 8 bases stayed unmatched. The CDR3 has 14 amino acids. CDR3 sequence reads: CASIRTGWDYGYTF. In DNA, the CDR3 is TGTGCCAGTATCCGGACAGGATGGGACTATGGCTACACCTTC.

The chain uses TRBV4-2 and TRBJ1-1; a possible D gene is TRBD1 (5 bases). The length of the CDR3 is 17 residues. The V end was cut by 4 bases, the J end by 5 bases, with 23 bases between. Germline-derived CDR1 and CDR2 are LGHNA and YNFKEQ. This chain's CDR3 is CASSPPQGAPVVTEAFF. CDR3 in DNA: TGTGCCAGCAGCCCACCCCAAGGGGCGCCGGTGGTTACTGAAGCTTTCTTT.

The V call is TRBV4-1, the J call TRBJ1-1; D uncertain. Trimming pared 4 bases from V and 5 bases from J, leaving 14 bases between. The CDR3 loop spans 14 amino acids. Germline values: CDR1 MGHRA, CDR2 YSYEKL. The CDR3 protein is CASSPQAAATEAFF. CDR3 DNA sequence: TGCGCCAGCAGCCCCCAAGCGGCAGCGACTGAAGCTTTCTTT.

The chain combines TRBV27 with TRBJ1-5, with TRBD1 matching over 7 bases. J lost 2 bases, V lost 8 bases, and 6 bases had no gene match. Germline lookup yields CDR1 MNHEY and CDR2 SMNVEV (reference sequence). The CDR3 runs to 14 residues. CDR3 sequence (DNA): TGTGCCAGCCGAATAACAGGGGGCAATCAGCCCCAGCATTTT. It translates to CASRITGGNQPQHF.

In this sample, this clone turned up once. The rearrangement joins TRBV27 to TRBJ1-1; a weak D match, TRBD1 (6 bases). From germline, CDR1 is MNHEY and CDR2 SMNVEV (reference sequence). This CDR3 has 14 amino acids. V was cut by 1 base and J by 11 bases, with 17 bases left in between. Here the CDR3 DNA reads TGTGCCAGCAGTTTATTGGGGGCGACACGCTTGGCTTTCTTT. Protein: CASSLLGATRLAFF.

V is TRBV5-1 and J is TRBJ2-5; 7 nucleotides align to TRBD2. The CDR3 sequence is 16 residues long. After removal of 4 bases from V and 4 bases from J, the junction contained 13 bases not matched to a gene. CDR1 and CDR2 (germline): SGHRS, YFSETQ. The CDR3 loop is CASSPSFKSGAETQYF. For the CDR3, the DNA is TGCGCCAGCAGCCCGAGCTTCAAAAGCGGGGCAGAGACCCAGTACTTC.

The chain recombines TRBV2 with TRBJ1-2; D is perhaps TRBD1 (5 bases). V was shortened by 10 bases and J by 1 base, with 16 bases between the two germline ends. The V gene's germline CDR1 is SNHLY and CDR2 FYNNEI. The CDR3 length is 14 residues. CDR3 in DNA: TGTGCCACCCCGTCGATACAGGTTAACTATGGCTACACCTTC. This gives the protein CATPSIQVNYGYTF.

This clone came up a few times. The chain recombines TRBV4-3 with TRBJ1-1; D call uncertain. Trimming shortened V by 1 base and J by 0 bases, and 9 bases separated the two germline ends. The CDR3 spans 15 residues. The germline CDR1 and CDR2 sequences are LGHNA and YSLEER. The CDR3 here is CASSQGMGMNTEAFF. Written as DNA, the CDR3 is TGCGCCAGCAGCCAAGGGATGGGCATGAACACTGAAGCTTTCTTT.

This clone was seen just once. The V call is TRBV10-3, the J call TRBJ2-7, with 7 nucleotides matching TRBD1. CDR1 is ENHRY and CDR2 is SYGVKD in the germline V gene. This CDR3 is 15 amino acids long. The V and J ends lost 2 bases and 2 bases, in that order; junction bases with no gene match: 6. This CDR3 reads CAISELSGTAYEQYF. CDR3 nucleotides: TGTGCCATCAGTGAGCTATCCGGGACAGCCTACGAGCAGTACTTC.

The rearrangement links TRBV7-7 to TRBJ2-2; D not certain. V was cut by 4 bases and J by 6 bases, with 9 bases left in between. CDR1 and CDR2 (germline): SSHAT, FNYEAQ (reference sequence). The CDR3 is 13 amino acids. The CDR3: CASSSDRAGELFF. The CDR3 DNA reads as TGTGCCAGCAGCTCCGACCGGGCCGGGGAGCTGTTTTTT.